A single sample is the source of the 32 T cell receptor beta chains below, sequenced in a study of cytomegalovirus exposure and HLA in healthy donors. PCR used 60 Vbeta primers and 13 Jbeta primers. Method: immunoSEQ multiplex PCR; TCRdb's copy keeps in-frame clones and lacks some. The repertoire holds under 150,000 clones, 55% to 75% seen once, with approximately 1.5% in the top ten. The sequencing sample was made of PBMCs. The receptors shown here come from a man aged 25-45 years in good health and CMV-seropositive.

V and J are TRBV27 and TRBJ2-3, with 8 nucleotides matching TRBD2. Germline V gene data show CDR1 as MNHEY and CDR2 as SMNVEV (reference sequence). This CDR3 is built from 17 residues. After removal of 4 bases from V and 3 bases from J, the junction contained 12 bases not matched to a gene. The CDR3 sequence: CASSYHGSGSRTDTQYF. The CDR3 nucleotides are TGTGCCAGCAGTTACCACGGGAGCGGGAGTAGGACAGATACGCAGTATTTT.

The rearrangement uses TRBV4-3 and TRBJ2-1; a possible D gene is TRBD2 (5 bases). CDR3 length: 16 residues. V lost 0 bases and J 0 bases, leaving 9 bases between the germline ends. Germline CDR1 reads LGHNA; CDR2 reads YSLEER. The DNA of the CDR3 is TGCGCCAGCAGCCAAGACTGGGCGGGCTCCTACAATGAGCAGTTCTTC. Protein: CASSQDWAGSYNEQFF.

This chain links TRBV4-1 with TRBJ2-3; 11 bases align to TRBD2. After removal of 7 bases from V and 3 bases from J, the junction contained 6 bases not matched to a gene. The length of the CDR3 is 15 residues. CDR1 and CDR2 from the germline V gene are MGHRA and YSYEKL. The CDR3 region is CASKLAGGGTDTQYF. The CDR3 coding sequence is TGCGCCAGCAAGCTAGCGGGAGGAGGTACAGATACGCAGTATTTT.

Here the CDR3 DNA reads TGTGCCAGCAGCTCGATCGCGGGAGGGCGGGATAATGAGCAGTTCTTC. Its protein is CASSSIAGGRDNEQFF. The rearrangement links TRBV11-2 to TRBJ2-1, with 9 bases aligning to TRBD2. The V and J ends lost 4 bases and 7 bases, in that order; junction bases with no gene match: 11. This CDR3 comprises 16 residues. Germline loops: CDR1 SGHAT, CDR2 FQNNGV. Filled out from reference TRBV11-2 and TRBJ2-1, the complete variable domain reads EAGVAQSPRYKIIEKRQSVAFWCNPISGHATLYWYQQILGQGPKLLIQFQNNGVVDDSQLPKDRFSAERLKGVDSTLKIQPAKLEDSAVYLCASSSIAGGRDNEQFFGPGTRLTVL.

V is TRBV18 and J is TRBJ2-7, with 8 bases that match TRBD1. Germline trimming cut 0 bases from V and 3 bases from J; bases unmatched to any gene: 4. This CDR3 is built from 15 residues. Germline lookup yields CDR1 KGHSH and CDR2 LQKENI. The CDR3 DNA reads TGTGCCAGCTCACCACCGGGCACAGGGGGCTACGAGCAGTACTTC. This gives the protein CASSPPGTGGYEQYF.

The CDR3 is CSVDRATEAFF. The CDR3 DNA follows: TGCAGCGTTGACAGGGCCACTGAAGCTTTCTTT. The gene calls are TRBV29-1 and TRBJ1-1; tentative D call: TRBD1 (5 bases). This CDR3 has 11 amino acids. CDR1 is SQVTM and CDR2 is ANQGSEA in the germline V gene. Trimming left V 3 bases short and J 4 bases short, with 6 bases between.

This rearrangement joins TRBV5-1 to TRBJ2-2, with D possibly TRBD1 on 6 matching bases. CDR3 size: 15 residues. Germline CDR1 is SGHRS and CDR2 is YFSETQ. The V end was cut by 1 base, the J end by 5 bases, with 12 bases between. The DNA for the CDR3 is TGCGCCAGCAGCTTGAGGTCCCAGGGGACCGGGGAGCTGTTTTTT. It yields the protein CASSLRSQGTGELFF.

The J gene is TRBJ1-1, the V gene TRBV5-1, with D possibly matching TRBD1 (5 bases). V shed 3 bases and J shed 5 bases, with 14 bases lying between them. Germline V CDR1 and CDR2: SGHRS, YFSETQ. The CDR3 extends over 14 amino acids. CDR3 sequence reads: CASSWGGSGTEAFF. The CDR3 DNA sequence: TGCGCCAGCAGCTGGGGGGGAAGCGGGACTGAAGCTTTCTTT.

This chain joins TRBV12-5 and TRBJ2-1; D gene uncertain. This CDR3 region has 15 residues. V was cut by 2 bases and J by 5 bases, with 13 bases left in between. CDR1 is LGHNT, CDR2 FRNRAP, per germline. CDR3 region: CASGLTRSVNNEQFF. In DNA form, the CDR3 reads TGTGCTAGTGGTTTGACCCGATCAGTCAACAATGAGCAGTTCTTC.

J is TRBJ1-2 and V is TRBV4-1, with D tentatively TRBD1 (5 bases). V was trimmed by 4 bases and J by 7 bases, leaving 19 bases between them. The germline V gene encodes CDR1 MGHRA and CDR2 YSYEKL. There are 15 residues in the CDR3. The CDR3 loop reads CASSPRSGGNSGYTF. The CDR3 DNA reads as TGCGCCAGCAGCCCACGGAGCGGGGGAAACAGTGGCTACACCTTC.

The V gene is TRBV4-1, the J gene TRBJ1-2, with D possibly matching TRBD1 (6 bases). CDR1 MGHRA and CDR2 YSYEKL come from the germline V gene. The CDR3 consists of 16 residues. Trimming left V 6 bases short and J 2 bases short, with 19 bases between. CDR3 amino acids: CASSPNTGSWNYGYTF. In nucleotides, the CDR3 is TGCGCCAGCAGTCCAAATACAGGGTCTTGGAACTATGGCTACACCTTC.

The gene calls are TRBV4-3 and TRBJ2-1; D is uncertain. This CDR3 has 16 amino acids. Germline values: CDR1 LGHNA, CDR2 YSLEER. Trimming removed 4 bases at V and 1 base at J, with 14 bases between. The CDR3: CASSPLDIISYNEQFF. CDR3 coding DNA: TGCGCCAGCAGCCCTCTCGACATAATTTCCTACAATGAGCAGTTCTTC.

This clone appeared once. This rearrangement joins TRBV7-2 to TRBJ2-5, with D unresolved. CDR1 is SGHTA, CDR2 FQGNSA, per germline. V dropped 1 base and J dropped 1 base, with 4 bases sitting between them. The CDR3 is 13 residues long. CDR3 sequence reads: CASSLGPQETQYF. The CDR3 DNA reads TGTGCCAGCAGCTTAGGGCCCCAAGAGACCCAGTACTTC.

CDR3 in DNA: TGTGCCAGCAGCCCGGGGACAGGGGGCCTGGGGAACATTCAGTACTTC. Its protein is CASSPGTGGLGNIQYF. This chain connects TRBV5-6 to TRBJ2-4; 12 bases match TRBD1. The V and J ends lost 4 bases and 7 bases, in that order; junction bases with no gene match: 9. CDR1 and CDR2 (germline): SGHDT, YYEEEE. CDR3 length equals 16 residues. The complete variable domain, with remaining parts taken from reference TRBV5-6 and TRBJ2-4, reads DAGVTQSPTHLIKTRGQQVTLRCSPKSGHDTVSWYQQALGQGPQFIFQYYEEEERQRGNFPDRFSGHQFPNYSSELNVNALLLGDSALYLCASSPGTGGLGNIQYFGAGTRLSVL.

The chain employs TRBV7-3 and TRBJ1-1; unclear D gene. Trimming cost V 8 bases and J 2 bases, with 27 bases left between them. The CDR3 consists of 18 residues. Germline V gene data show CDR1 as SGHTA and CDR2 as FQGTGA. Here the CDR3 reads CASPNRPVGGPLNTEAFF. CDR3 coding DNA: TGTGCCAGCCCAAATCGCCCCGTAGGAGGGCCTCTAAACACTGAAGCTTTCTTT. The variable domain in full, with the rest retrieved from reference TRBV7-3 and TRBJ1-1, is GAGVSQTPSNKVTEKGKYVELRCDPISGHTALYWYRQSLGQGPEFLIYFQGTGAADDSGLPNDRFFAVRPEGSVSTLKIQRTERGDSAVYLCASPNRPVGGPLNTEAFFGQGTRLTVV.

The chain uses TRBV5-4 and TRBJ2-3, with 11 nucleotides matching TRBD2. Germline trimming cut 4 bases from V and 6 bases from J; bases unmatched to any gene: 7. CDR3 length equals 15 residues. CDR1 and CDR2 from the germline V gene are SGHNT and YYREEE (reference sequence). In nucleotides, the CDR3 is TGTGCCAGCAGCATAGGGACTAGCGGAGGGGATACGCAGTATTTT. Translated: CASSIGTSGGDTQYF.

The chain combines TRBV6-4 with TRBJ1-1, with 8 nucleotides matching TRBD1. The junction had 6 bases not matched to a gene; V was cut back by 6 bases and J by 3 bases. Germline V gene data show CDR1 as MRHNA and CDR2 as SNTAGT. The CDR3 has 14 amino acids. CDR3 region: CASRTDRVHTEAFF. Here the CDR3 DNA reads TGTGCCAGCAGGACGGACAGGGTACACACTGAAGCTTTCTTT.

The CDR3 is CASSHHYEQYF. Here the CDR3 DNA reads TGCGCCAGCAGCCACCACTACGAGCAGTACTTC. The V call is TRBV4-1, the J call TRBJ2-7; D unclear. The germline V gene encodes CDR1 MGHRA and CDR2 YSYEKL. The CDR3 totals 11 residues. Between the trimmed V and J ends, which lost 3 bases and 3 bases, there was a span of 3 bases.

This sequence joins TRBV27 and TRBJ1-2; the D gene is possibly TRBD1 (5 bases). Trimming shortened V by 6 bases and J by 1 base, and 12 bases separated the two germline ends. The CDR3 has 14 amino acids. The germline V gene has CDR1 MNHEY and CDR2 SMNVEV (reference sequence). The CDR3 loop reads CASRADSFNYGYTF. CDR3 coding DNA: TGTGCCAGCAGAGCCGACAGCTTTAACTATGGCTACACCTTC.

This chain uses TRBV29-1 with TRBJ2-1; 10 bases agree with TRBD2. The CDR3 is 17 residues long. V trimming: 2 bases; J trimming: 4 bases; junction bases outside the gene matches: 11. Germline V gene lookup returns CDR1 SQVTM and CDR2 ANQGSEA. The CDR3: CSVELAGVLRAYNEQFF. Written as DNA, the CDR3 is TGCAGCGTTGAACTAGCGGGAGTGCTCCGGGCTTACAATGAGCAGTTCTTC.

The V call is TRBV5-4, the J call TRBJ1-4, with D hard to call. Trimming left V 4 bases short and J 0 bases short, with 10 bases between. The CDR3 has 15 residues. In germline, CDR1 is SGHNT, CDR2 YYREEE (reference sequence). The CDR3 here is CASSQWTSTNEKLFF. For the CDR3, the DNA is TGTGCCAGCAGCCAATGGACTTCAACTAATGAAAAACTGTTTTTT.

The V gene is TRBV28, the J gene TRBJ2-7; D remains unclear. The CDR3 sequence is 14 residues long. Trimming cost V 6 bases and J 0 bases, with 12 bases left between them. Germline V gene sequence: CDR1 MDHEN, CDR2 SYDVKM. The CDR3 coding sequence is TGTGCCAGCAGACTTTTAGCCACCTCCTACGAGCAGTACTTC. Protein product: CASRLLATSYEQYF.

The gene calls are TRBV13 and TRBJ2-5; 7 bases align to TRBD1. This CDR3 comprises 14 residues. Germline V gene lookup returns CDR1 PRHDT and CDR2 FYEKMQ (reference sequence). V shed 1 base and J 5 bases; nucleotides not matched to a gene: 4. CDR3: CASSLEGAWETQYF. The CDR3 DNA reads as TGTGCCAGCAGCTTAGAGGGGGCCTGGGAGACCCAGTACTTC.

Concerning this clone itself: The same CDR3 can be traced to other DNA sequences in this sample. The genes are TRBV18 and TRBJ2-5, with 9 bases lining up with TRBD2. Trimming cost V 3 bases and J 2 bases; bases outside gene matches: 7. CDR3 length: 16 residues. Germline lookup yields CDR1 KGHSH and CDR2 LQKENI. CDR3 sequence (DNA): TGTGCCAGCTCACCGGGTGTAGCGGGAGCGCAAGAGACCCAGTACTTC. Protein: CASSPGVAGAQETQYF.

The CDR3: CASRDRGRNSPLHF. The CDR3 nucleotides read TGTGCCAGCAGGGACAGGGGGCGTAATTCACCCCTCCACTTT. The chain recombines TRBV5-8 with TRBJ1-6; TRBD1 agrees at 11 bases. CDR3 length: 14 residues. Germline V gene sequence: CDR1 SGHTS, CDR2 YDEGEE. The V gene end was trimmed by 5 bases and the J gene end by 6 bases; junction bases not matched to a gene: 1.

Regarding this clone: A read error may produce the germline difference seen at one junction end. CDR3 in DNA: TGTTCCAGCAGCATCGGACAGGGAGAAGCTTTCTTT. Its translation is CSSSIGQGEAFF. The chain couples TRBV7-9 to TRBJ1-1; 8 bases are shared with TRBD1. Germline CDR1 SEHNR, CDR2 FQNEAQ (reference sequence). The CDR3 spans 12 residues.

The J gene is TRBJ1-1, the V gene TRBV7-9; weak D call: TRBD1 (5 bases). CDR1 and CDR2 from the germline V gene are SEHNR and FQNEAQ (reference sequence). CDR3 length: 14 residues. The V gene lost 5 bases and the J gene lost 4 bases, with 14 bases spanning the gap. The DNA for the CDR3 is TGTGCCAGCAGCCCAATCTCAGGGATCACTGAAGCTTTCTTT. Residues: CASSPISGITEAFF.

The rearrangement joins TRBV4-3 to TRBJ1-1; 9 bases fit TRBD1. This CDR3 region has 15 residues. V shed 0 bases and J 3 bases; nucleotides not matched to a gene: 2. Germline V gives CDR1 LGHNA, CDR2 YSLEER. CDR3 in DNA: TGCGCCAGCAGCCAAGAACAGGGGGCATACACTGAAGCTTTCTTT. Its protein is CASSQEQGAYTEAFF.

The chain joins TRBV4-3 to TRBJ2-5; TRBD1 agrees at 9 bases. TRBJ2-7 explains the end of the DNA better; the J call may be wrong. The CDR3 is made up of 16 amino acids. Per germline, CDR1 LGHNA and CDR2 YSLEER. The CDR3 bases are TGCGCCAGCAGCCAAGGGGGGACAGGGTTCGCCTACGAGCAGTACTTC. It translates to CASSQGGTGFAYEQYF.

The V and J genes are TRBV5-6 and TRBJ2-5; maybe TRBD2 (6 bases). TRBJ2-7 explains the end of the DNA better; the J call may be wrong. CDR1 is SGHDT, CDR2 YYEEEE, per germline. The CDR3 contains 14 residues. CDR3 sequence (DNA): TGTGCCAGCAGCTTGCTCCGCGGGGTCTACGAGCAGTACTTC. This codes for CASSLLRGVYEQYF.

The CDR3 sequence: CASSLQGNYGYTF. In DNA, the CDR3 is TGTGCCAGCAGCTTACAGGGGAACTATGGCTACACCTTC. This sequence joins TRBV7-6 and TRBJ1-2; a possible D gene is TRBD1 (6 bases). This CDR3 spans 13 amino acids. Germline assignment: CDR1 SGHVS and CDR2 FNYEAQ. The ends were cut back, 2 bases at V and 2 bases at J, with 6 bases in the middle.

For the CDR3, the DNA is TGTGCCAGCAACATCGGGGTTTCCTACGAGCAGTACTTC. As protein: CASNIGVSYEQYF. The rearrangement uses TRBV14 and TRBJ2-7; a weak D match, TRBD2 (5 bases). The CDR3 covers 13 residues. The V gene's germline CDR1 is SGHDN and CDR2 FVKESK. V was cut by 7 bases and J by 1 base, with 11 bases left in between.